This TCR beta chain was recovered during a study of neoadjuvant anti-PD-1 for oral cavity cancer. Background on the study: Around day 43, patients without progression received a fourth nivolumab dose before surgery.

Produced via immunoSEQ multiplex PCR; TCRdb's table is partial and in-frame only. The table lists around 67,000 clones, about 86% of them singletons. The CDR3 length is 15 residues. Germline trimming cut 3 bases from V and 8 bases from J; bases unmatched to any gene: 5. Germline CDR1 is MNHNS and CDR2 is SASEGT. Time point reported: after neoadjuvant nivolumab, at surgical resection. The chain couples TRBV6-1 to TRBJ2-1; 12 nucleotides match TRBD2. The TCR originated in a person aged 35 to 85 with oral cavity squamous cell carcinoma. The source was PBMCs, collected after nivolumab (anti-PD-1) treatment. CDR3 region: CASSETSGGSDEQFF. CDR3 coding DNA: TGTGCCAGCAGTGAGACTAGCGGGGGCTCGGATGAGCAGTTCTTC.